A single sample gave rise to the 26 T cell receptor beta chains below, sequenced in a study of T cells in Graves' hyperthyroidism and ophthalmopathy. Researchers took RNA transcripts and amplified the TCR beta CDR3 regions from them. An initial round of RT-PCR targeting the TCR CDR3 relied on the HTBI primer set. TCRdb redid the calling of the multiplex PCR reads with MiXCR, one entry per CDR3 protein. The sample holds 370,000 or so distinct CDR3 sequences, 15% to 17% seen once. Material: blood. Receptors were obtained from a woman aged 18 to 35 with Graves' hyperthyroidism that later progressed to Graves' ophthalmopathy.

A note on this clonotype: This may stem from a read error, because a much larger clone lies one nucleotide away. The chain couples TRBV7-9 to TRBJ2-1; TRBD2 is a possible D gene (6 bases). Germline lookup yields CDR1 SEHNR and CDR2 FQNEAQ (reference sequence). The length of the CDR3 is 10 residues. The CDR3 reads CASGGWEQSF. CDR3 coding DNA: TGTGCCAGTGGGGGGTGGGAGCAGTCCTTC.

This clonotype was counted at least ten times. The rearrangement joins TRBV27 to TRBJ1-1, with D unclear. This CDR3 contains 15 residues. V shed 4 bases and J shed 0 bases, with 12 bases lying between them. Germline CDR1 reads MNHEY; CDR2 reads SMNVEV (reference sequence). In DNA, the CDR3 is TGTGCCAGCAGTTCCCCCCCGGGTTTGAACACTGAAGCTTTCTTT. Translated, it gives CASSSPPGLNTEAFF.

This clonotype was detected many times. CDR3 bases: TGTGCCAGCAGTTTTCCCCCGGACTTCCAAGAGACCCAGTACTTC. Protein product: CASSFPPDFQETQYF. J is TRBJ2-5 and V is TRBV28, with D perhaps TRBD2 (5 bases). Germline-derived CDR1 and CDR2 are MDHEN and SYDVKM. Trimming left V 3 bases short and J 1 base short, with 12 bases between. The CDR3 sequence is 15 residues long.

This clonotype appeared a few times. CDR3 amino acids: CATSDRGLTLYNEQFF. CDR3 coding DNA: TGTGCCACCAGTGACCGTGGACTAACCCTCTACAATGAGCAGTTCTTC. The rearrangement joins TRBV24-1 to TRBJ2-1; tentative D call: TRBD2 (6 bases). Germline values: CDR1 KGHDR, CDR2 SFDVKD. There are 16 residues in the CDR3. The V end lost 4 bases, the J end lost 3 bases, and 15 bases lay between the germline ends.

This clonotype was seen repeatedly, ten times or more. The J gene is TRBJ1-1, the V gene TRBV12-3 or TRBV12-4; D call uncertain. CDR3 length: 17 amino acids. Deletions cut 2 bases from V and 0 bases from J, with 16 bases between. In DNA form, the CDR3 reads TGTGCCAGCAGTTTATCTCACCCCAGGTCCATGAACACTGAAGCTTTCTTT. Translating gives CASSLSHPRSMNTEAFF.

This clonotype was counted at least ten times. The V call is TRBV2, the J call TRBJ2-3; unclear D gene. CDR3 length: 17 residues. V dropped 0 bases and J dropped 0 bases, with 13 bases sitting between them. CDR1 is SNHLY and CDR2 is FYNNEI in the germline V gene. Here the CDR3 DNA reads TGTGCCAGCAGTGAAGCTAGTAGGGCGGATAGCACAGATACGCAGTATTTT. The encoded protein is CASSEASRADSTDTQYF.

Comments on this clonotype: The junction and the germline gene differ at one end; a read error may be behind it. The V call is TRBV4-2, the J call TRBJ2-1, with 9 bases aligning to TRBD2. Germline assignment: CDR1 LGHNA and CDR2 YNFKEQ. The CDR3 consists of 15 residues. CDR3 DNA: TGTGCCAGCAGCCAAGTTCTTAGCGGGAGAGGTGAGCAGTGCTTC. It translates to CASSQVLSGRGEQCF.

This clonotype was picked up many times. For the CDR3, the DNA is TGTGCCAGCAGTTTACTCCGGACAGGGGGACGTACTGAAGCTTTCTTT. Protein sequence: CASSLLRTGGRTEAFF. This chain links TRBV28 with TRBJ1-1; the match to TRBD1 covers 10 bases. The junction had 8 bases not matched to a gene; V was cut back by 2 bases and J by 5 bases. Germline CDR1 is MDHEN and CDR2 is SYDVKM. CDR3 length: 16 residues.

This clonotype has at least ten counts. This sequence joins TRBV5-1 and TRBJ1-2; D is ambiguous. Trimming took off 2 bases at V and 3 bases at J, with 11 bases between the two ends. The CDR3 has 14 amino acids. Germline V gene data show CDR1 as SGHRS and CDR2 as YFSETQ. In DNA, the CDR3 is TGCGCCAGCAGCTTTTTCTCCCCCGACTATGGCTACACCTTC. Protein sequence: CASSFFSPDYGYTF.

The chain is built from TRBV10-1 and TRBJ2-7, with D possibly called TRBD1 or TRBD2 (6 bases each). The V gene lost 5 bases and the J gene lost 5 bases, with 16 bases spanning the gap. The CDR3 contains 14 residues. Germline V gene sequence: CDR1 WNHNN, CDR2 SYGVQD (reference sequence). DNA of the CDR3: TGCGCCAGCAGTTCGGGGGCCCAGGGGAACGAGCAGTACTTC. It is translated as CASSSGAQGNEQYF.

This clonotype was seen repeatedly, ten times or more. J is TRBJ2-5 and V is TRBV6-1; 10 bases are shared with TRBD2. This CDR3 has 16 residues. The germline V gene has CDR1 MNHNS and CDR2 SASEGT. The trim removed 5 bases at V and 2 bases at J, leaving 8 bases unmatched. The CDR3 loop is CASSYWTSGPQETQYF. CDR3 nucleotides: TGTGCCAGCAGTTATTGGACTAGCGGACCACAAGAGACCCAGTACTTC.

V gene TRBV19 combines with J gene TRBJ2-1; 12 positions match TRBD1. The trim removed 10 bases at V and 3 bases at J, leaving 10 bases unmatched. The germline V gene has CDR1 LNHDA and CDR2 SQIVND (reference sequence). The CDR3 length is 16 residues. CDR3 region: CATGGQGAIYYNEQFF. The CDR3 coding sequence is TGTGCCACAGGGGGACAGGGGGCTATTTACTACAATGAGCAGTTCTTC.

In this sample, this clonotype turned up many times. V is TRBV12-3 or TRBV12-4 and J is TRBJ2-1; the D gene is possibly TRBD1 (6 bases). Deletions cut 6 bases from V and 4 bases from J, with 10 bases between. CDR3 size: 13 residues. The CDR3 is CASRPTGYNEQFF. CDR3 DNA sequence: TGTGCCAGCAGGCCCACAGGGTACAATGAGCAGTTCTTC.

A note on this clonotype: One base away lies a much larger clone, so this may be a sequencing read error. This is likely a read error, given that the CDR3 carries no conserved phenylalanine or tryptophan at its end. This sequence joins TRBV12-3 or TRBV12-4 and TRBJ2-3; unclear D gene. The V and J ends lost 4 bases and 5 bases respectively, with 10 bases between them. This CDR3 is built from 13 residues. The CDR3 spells CASSSQTGDTQYS. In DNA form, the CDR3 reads TGTGCCAGCAGTTCACAGACGGGAGATACGCAGTATTCT.

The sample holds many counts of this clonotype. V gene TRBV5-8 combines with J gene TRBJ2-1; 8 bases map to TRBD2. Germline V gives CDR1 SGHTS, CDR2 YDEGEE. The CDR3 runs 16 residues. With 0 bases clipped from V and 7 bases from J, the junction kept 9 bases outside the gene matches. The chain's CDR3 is CASSLAWSGRQNEQFF. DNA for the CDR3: TGTGCCAGCAGCTTGGCCTGGAGCGGGAGACAAAATGAGCAGTTCTTC.

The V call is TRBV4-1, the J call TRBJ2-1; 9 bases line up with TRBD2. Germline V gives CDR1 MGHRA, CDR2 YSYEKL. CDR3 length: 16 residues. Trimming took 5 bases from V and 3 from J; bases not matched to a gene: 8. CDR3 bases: TGCGCCAGCAGCTCGACGACTAGCGGAGACTACAATGAGCAGTTCTTC. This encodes CASSSTTSGDYNEQFF.

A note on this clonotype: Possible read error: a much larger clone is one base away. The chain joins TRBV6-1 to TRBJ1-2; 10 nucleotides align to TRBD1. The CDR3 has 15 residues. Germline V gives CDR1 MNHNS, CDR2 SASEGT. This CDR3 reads CASSEWDRGPYDYTF. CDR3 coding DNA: TGTGCCAGCAGTGAATGGGACAGGGGCCCCTATGACTACACCTTC.

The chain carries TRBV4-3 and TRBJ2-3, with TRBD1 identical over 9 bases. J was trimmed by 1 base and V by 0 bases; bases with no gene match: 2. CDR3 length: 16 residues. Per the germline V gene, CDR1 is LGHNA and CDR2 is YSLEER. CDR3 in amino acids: CASSQERDRGTDTQYF. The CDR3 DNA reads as TGCGCCAGCAGCCAAGAAAGGGACAGGGGCACAGATACGCAGTATTTT.

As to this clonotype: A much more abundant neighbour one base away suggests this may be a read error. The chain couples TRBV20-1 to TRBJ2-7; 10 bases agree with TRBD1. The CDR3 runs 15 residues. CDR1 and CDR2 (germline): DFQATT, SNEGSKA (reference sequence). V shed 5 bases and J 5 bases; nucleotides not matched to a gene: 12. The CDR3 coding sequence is TGCAGTGCTGCTGAAGAGGGACAGGGGTTCAACGAGCAGTACTTC. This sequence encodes CSAAEEGQGFNEQYF.

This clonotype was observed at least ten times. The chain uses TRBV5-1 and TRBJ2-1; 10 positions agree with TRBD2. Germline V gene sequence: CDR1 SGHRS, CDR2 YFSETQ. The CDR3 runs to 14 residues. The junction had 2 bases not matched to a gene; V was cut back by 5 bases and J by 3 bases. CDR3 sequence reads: CASRTSGNYNEQFF. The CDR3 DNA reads TGCGCCAGCAGAACTAGCGGGAACTACAATGAGCAGTTCTTC.

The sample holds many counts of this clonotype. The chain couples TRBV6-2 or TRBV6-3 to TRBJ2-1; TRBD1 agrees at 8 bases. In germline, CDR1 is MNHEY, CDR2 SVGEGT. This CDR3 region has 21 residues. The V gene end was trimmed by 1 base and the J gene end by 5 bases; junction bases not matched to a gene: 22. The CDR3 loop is CASSYYIRDRFSAGLDNEQFF. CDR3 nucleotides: TGTGCCAGCAGTTACTACATCCGGGACAGGTTTTCGGCGGGACTCGACAATGAGCAGTTCTTC.

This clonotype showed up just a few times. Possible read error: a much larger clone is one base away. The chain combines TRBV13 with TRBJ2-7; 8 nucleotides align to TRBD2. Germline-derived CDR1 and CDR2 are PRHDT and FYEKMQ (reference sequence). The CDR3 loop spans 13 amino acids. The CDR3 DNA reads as TGTGCCAGCGCCGAAGGACTAGCCTACGAGCGGTACTTC. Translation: CASAEGLAYERYF.

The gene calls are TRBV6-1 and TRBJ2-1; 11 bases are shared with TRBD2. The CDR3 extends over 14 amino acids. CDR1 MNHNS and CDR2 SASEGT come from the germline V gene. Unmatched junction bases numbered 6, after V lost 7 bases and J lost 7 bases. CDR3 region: CASTPGTSGNEQFF. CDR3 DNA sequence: TGTGCCAGCACCCCCGGGACTAGCGGTAATGAGCAGTTCTTC.

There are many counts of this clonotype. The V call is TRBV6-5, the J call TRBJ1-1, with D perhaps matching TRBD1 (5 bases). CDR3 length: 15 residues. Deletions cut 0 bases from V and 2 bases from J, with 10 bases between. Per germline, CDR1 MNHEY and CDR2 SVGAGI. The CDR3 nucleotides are TGTGCCAGCAGTTACTCGCTGGACATCAACACTGAAGCTTTCTTT. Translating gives CASSYSLDINTEAFF.

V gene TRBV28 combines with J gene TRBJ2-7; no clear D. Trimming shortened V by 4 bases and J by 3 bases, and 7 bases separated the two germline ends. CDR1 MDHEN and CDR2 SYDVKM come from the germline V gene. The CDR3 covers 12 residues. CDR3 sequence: CASSSPDYEQYF. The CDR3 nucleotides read TGTGCCAGCAGTTCTCCCGACTACGAGCAGTACTTC.

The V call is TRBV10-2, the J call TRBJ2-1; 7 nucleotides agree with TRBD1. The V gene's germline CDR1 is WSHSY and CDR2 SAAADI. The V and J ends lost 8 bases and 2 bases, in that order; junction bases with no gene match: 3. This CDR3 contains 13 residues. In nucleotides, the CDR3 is TGCGCCAGCGGGGACAGCGCCTACAATGAGCAGTTCTTC. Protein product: CASGDSAYNEQFF.